The 7 T cell receptor beta chains listed next were all sequenced from one sample in a study of blood T cells in healthy people across ages. A second PCR of 7 to 11 cycles used a sample-barcoded 5' primer and a J-beta primer mix. From the 5' RACE reads, TCRdb called clonotypes with MiXCR, one entry per CDR3 protein. This table holds over 550,000 distinct CDR3 sequences, about 28% found once. The sequenced material came from blood. Every receptor here comes from a woman aged 80 or over in good health.

The CDR3 loop is CASTEGAGAKNIQYF. In DNA form, the CDR3 reads TGTGCCAGCACCGAAGGGGCCGGAGCCAAAAACATTCAGTACTTC. J is TRBJ2-4 and V is TRBV28, with TRBD1 as a possible D gene (5 bases). The germline V and J ends were trimmed by 7 bases and 0 bases, with 13 bases remaining between them. Per germline, CDR1 MDHEN and CDR2 SYDVKM. This CDR3 is built from 15 residues.

This clonotype was found many times. This rearrangement joins TRBV5-5 to TRBJ2-1, with D tentatively TRBD2 (6 bases). V dropped 5 bases and J dropped 4 bases, with 16 bases sitting between them. The CDR3 is 15 residues long. Germline assignment: CDR1 SGHKS and CDR2 YYEKEE (reference sequence). DNA of the CDR3: TGTGCCAGCAGGTCCCGGGACGGACTATACAATGAGCAGTTCTTC. It is translated as CASRSRDGLYNEQFF.

This clonotype was recorded a few times. The V gene is TRBV15, the J gene TRBJ2-3, with TRBD1 matching 8 bases. Germline V CDR1 and CDR2: LNHNV, YYDKDF (reference sequence). The CDR3 totals 15 residues. V was pared by 5 bases and J by 4 bases, with 8 bases of the junction left unmatched. CDR3: CATSPRQGTPDTQYF. The CDR3 bases are TGTGCCACCAGCCCCAGACAGGGGACGCCAGATACGCAGTATTTT.

The genes are TRBV12-3 or TRBV12-4 and TRBJ2-7; no reliable D call. Trimming cost V 2 bases and J 3 bases, with 5 bases left between them. The CDR3 has 12 amino acids. The CDR3 coding sequence is TGTGCCAGCAGTTTAAAGGTCTACGAGCAGTACTTC. Translated, it gives CASSLKVYEQYF.

This clonotype showed up many times. V usage is TRBV30 and J usage is TRBJ1-1; the D is unclear. V was clipped by 4 bases and J by 1 base, with 4 bases between them. The CDR3 runs to 11 residues. Germline CDR1 reads GTSNPN; CDR2 reads SVGIG (reference sequence). DNA for the CDR3: TGTGCCTGGAACCAGAACACTGAAGCTTTCTTT. Residues: CAWNQNTEAFF.

The count of this clonotype is one. The chain is built from TRBV20-1 and TRBJ2-1; D is unclear. Germline V gives CDR1 DFQATT, CDR2 SNEGSKA (reference sequence). The length of the CDR3 is 14 residues. V lost 3 bases and J 5 bases, leaving 14 bases between the germline ends. The CDR3 loop reads CSASDGRSHNEQFF. In DNA, the CDR3 is TGCAGTGCTAGTGATGGGCGGTCACACAATGAGCAGTTCTTC.

This clonotype has a handful of counts. Possible read error: a much larger clone is one base away. The chain links TRBV5-1 to TRBJ2-5; TRBD2 might be the D (6 bases). Germline CDR1 and CDR2: SGHRS and YFSETQ. Trimming took 4 bases from V and 11 from J, leaving 24 bases between them. The CDR3 is 15 residues long. The CDR3 sequence: CASSRTRDLNNEQYF. The DNA of the CDR3 is TGCGCCAGCAGCCGGACACGGGACTTGAACAATGAGCAGTACTTC.